These T cell receptor beta chains were read from a single sample in a study of cytomegalovirus exposure and HLA in healthy donors. Sequencing was performed with immunoSEQ multiplex PCR; in TCRdb, only in-frame clones are kept and a portion is missing. The sample shows 150,000 or so clones, and approximately 1.6% sits with its ten largest clones. Material for sequencing was PBMCs. The receptors derive from a woman aged 40 to 50 in good health and CMV-seropositive. Each CDR3 is given with its conserved first and last residue. D genes are given only for firm matches.

D	V	J	CDR3	DNA
TRBD1	TRBV19	TRBJ2-5	CASSIWGQAETQYF	TGTGCCAGTAGTATTTGGGGACAGGCTGAGACCCAGTACTTC
TRBD1	TRBV18	TRBJ1-3	CASSLNSGQISGNTIYF	TGTGCCAGCTCACTAAATTCGGGACAGATCTCTGGAAACACCATATATTTT
-	TRBV14	TRBJ2-7	CASSPDWRSYEQYF	TGTGCCAGCAGCCCGGACTGGCGTTCCTACGAGCAGTACTTC
TRBD1	TRBV6-1	TRBJ2-7	CASSEGQGGSYEQYF	TGTGCCAGCAGTGAAGGACAGGGTGGCTCCTACGAGCAGTACTTC
-	TRBV28	TRBJ1-1	CASAPGAVNTEAFF	TGTGCCAGCGCCCCCGGAGCAGTGAACACTGAAGCTTTCTTT
-	TRBV18	TRBJ2-7	CASSPSPGEQYF	TGTGCCAGCTCACCTTCTCCAGGCGAGCAGTACTTC
TRBD1	TRBV10-3	TRBJ2-7	CAISEWGQGASEQYF	TGTGCCATCAGTGAGTGGGGACAGGGGGCAAGCGAGCAGTACTTC
-	TRBV6-1	TRBJ1-3	CAEAGSGNTIYF	TGTGCCGAGGCGGGGTCTGGAAACACCATATATTTT
TRBD2	TRBV10-3	TRBJ2-7	CAIMRGLALEQYF	TGTGCCATCATGCGTGGACTAGCGCTTGAGCAGTACTTC
TRBD1	TRBV27	TRBJ1-1	CASSLDRGNTEAFF	TGTGCCAGCAGTTTGGACAGGGGGAACACTGAAGCTTTCTTT
TRBD1	TRBV25-1	TRBJ1-4	CASSALQGANEKLFF	TGTGCCAGCAGTGCACTACAGGGGGCTAATGAAAAACTGTTTTTT
-	TRBV6-6	TRBJ1-5	CASSKQATEGNQPQHF	TGTGCCAGCAGCAAACAGGCGACTGAGGGCAATCAGCCCCAGCATTTT
-	TRBV18	TRBJ2-7	CASSPTGVTPYEQYF	TGTGCCAGCTCACCTACGGGAGTTACCCCCTACGAGCAGTACTTC
TRBD1	TRBV28	TRBJ2-7	CASSTGTGSYEQYF	TGTGCCAGCAGCACCGGGACAGGGAGCTACGAGCAGTACTTC
TRBD2	TRBV9	TRBJ2-3	CASSVSGNTDTQYF	TGTGCCAGCAGCGTAAGCGGGAACACAGATACGCAGTATTTT
TRBD2	TRBV5-1	TRBJ2-5	CASSSGLAGQETQYF	TGCGCCAGCAGCTCCGGACTAGCGGGCCAAGAGACCCAGTACTTC
-	TRBV6-5	TRBJ2-1	CASRVSGPYNEQFF	TGTGCCAGCAGGGTTAGCGGACCCTACAATGAGCAGTTCTTC
-	TRBV19	TRBJ1-5	CASSTTVNQPQHF	TGTGCCAGTAGTACGACAGTTAATCAGCCCCAGCATTTT
-	TRBV6-1	TRBJ1-5	CASSSRGNNQPQHF	TGTGCCAGTTCCTCGCGAGGAAACAATCAGCCCCAGCATTTT
TRBD2	TRBV7-9	TRBJ2-3	CASSRLGLAGGYTQYF	TGTGCCAGCAGCCGCCTAGGACTAGCGGGAGGATATACGCAGTATTTT
-	TRBV14	TRBJ2-1	CASSQASEQFF	TGTGCCAGCAGCCAAGCGAGTGAGCAGTTCTTC
TRBD1	TRBV28	TRBJ1-2	CATSGTVYGYTF	TGTGCCACCTCCGGGACAGTCTATGGCTACACCTTC
TRBD2	TRBV29-1	TRBJ2-1	CSVEVVTSGNAFF	TGCAGCGTTGAAGTGGTGACTAGCGGGAACGCGTTCTTC
TRBD2	TRBV5-1	TRBJ2-1	CASSLGTSFFNEQFF	TGCGCCAGCAGCTTGGGGACTAGCTTCTTCAATGAGCAGTTCTTC
-	TRBV5-1	TRBJ2-3	CASSPQGGVSTDTQYF	TGCGCCAGCAGCCCCCAGGGGGGTGTTTCCACAGATACGCAGTATTTT
-	TRBV5-1	TRBJ2-1	CASSAKQGYNEQFF	TGCGCCAGCAGCGCTAAACAGGGCTACAATGAGCAGTTCTTC
-	TRBV7-6	TRBJ2-1	CASSLSGNEQFF	TGTGCCAGCAGCTTAAGCGGCAATGAGCAGTTCTTC
TRBD1	TRBV27	TRBJ1-2	CASSLKGASYGYTF	TGTGCCAGCAGTTTAAAGGGGGCCAGCTATGGCTACACCTTC
-	TRBV19	TRBJ2-1	CASSPLEQFF	TGTGCCAGTAGCCCCCTCGAGCAGTTCTTC
TRBD1	TRBV6-1	TRBJ1-1	CASSDLPGQMNTEAFF	TGTGCCAGCAGTGACCTTCCGGGACAGATGAACACTGAAGCTTTCTTT
-	TRBV5-6	TRBJ2-7	CASSLVRGSYHEQYF	TGTGCCAGCAGCTTGGTACGGGGTTCATACCACGAGCAGTACTTC
-	TRBV6-1	TRBJ1-2	CASSGGEGPRYGYTF	TGTGCCAGCAGTGGAGGAGAGGGCCCGAGATATGGCTACACCTTC
-	TRBV6-1	TRBJ1-5	CASSATGPQHF	TGTGCCAGCAGTGCCACGGGGCCCCAGCATTTT